The clone carrying this T cell receptor beta chain has a handful of counts. Its antigen is not known. Relapse was seen in all patients after autologous stem cell transplantation, and brentuximab vedotin exposure was variable. Repertoires were generated with immunoSEQ multiplex PCR, while TCRdb's copy carries only in-frame clones and drops some. The profile shows roughly 97,000 clones, approximately 83% of them singletons. Trimming took 6 bases from V and 8 from J; bases not matched to a gene: 11. Germline lookup yields CDR1 MNHNS and CDR2 SASEGT. The CDR3 runs to 14 residues. The sample is drawn from a study of PD-1 blockade in classical Hodgkin lymphoma. Study-level points and caveats: Those achieving complete response showed baseline diversity like newly diagnosed patients. After ASCT, patients who started nivolumab under 1 year later were excluded.

The chain links TRBV6-1 to TRBJ1-2; the match to TRBD1 covers 8 bases. Material: peripheral blood mononuclear cells (PBMCs), obtained at baseline. This receptor was obtained from a human donor with classical Hodgkin lymphoma. CDR3 DNA: TGTGCCAGCAGAGGGACAGGTGGAGTGGACGGCTACACCTTC. As protein: CASRGTGGVDGYTF.